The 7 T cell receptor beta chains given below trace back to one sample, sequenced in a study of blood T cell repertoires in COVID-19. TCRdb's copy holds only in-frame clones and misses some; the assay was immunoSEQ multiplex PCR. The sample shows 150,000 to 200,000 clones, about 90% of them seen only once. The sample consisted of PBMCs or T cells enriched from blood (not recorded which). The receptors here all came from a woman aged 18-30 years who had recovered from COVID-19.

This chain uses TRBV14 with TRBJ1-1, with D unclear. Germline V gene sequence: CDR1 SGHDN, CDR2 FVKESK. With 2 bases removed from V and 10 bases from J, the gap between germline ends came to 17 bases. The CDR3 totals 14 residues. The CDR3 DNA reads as TGTGCCAGCAGCCAACATGGTAGCGGGAATCGAGCTTTCTTT. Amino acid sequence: CASSQHGSGNRAFF.

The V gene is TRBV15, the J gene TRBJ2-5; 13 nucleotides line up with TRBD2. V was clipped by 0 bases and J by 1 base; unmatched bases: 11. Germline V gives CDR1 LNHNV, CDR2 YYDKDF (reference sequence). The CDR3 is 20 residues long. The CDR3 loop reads CATSRDRGTSGISRQETQYF. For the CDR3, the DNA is TGTGCCACCAGCAGAGATCGTGGGACTAGCGGGATCTCACGCCAAGAGACCCAGTACTTC.

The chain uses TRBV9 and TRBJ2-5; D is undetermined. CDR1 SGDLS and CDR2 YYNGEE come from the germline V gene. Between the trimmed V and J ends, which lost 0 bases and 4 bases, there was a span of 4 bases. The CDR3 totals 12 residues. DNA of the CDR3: TGTGCCAGCAGCGTAGTCGGAGAGACCCAGTACTTC. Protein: CASSVVGETQYF. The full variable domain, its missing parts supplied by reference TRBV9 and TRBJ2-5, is DSGVTQTPKHLITATGQRVTLRCSPRSGDLSVYWYQQSLDQGLQFLIQYYNGEERAKGNILERFSAQQFPDLHSELNLSSLELGDSALYFCASSVVGETQYFGPGTRLLVL.

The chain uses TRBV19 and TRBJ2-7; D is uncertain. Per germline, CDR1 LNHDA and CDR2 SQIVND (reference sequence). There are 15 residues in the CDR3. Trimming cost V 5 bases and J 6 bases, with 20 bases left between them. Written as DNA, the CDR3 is TGTGCCAGTAGTTCCCAAGACACAGCTCGAAGCGAGCAGTACTTC. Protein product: CASSSQDTARSEQYF.

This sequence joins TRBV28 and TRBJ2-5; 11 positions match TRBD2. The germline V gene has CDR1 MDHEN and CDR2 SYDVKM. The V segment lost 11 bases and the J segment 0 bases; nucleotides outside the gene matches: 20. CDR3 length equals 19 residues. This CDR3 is CASGPLAGGPNKYQETQYF. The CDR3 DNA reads TGTGCCTCAGGCCCTTTAGCGGGAGGGCCGAATAAGTACCAAGAGACCCAGTACTTC.

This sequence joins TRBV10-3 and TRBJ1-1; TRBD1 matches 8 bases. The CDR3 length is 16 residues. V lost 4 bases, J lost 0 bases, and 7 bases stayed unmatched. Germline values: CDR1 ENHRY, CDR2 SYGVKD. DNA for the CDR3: TGTGCCATCAGTGGAGGGACAGGAGCGATGAACACTGAAGCTTTCTTT. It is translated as CAISGGTGAMNTEAFF.

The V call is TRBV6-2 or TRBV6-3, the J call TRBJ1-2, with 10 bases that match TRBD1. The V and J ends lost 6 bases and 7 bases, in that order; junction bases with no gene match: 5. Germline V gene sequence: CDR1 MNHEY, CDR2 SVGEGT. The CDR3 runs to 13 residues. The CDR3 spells CASSQGQGLGYTF. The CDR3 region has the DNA TGTGCCAGCAGCCAGGGACAGGGGCTTGGCTACACCTTC.